The rows below give T cell receptor beta chains drawn from one sample of a study of OX40 agonist ivuxolimab in advanced cancers. Repertoires were generated with immunoSEQ multiplex PCR, while TCRdb's copy carries only in-frame clones and drops some. The sample comprises about 46,000 clones, 85% to 90% of which are singletons, and approximately 11% rests with the top ten. Source: CD4+ or CD8+ T cells sorted from blood, taken in a trial of the OX40 agonist ivuxolimab. The origin of the receptors is an adult with an advanced solid tumor such as melanoma, head and neck, liver or kidney cancer. CDR3s include the opening cysteine and the closing phenylalanine or tryptophan. D genes are given only for firm matches. Size tells how often a clone was seen (once, few, many) or the class of an expanded clone, and some rows leave it out.

v_call,j_call,clone_size,d_call,cdr3_length,cdr3_nt,cdr3_aa
TRBV11-3,TRBJ2-1,once,TRBD2,16,TGTGCCAGCAGCTTAGAATCCAGCGGGAGGGCCACTGAGCAGTTCTTC,CASSLESSGRATEQFF
TRBV7-9,TRBJ1-2,medium-sized,.,13,TGTGCCAGCAGGTCGAGGAACCCGGGTGGCTACACCTTC,CASRSRNPGGYTF
TRBV14,TRBJ2-7,.,.,15,TGTGCCAGCAGCCAAGACTGGCCGCTACGAGGCGAGCAGTACTTC,CASSQDWPLRGEQYF
TRBV30,TRBJ2-1,.,.,13,TGTGCCTGGAGTGGGGGCGGCGGGGATGAGCAGTTCTTC,CAWSGGGGDEQFF
TRBV7-9,TRBJ2-1,.,.,12,TGTGCCAGCAGCTCGGACCCGAATGAGCAGTTCTTC,CASSSDPNEQFF
TRBV15,TRBJ1-1,.,.,13,TGTGCCACCAGTCTGAGGTCGAACACTGAAGCTTTCTTT,CATSLRSNTEAFF
TRBV5-1,TRBJ2-1,.,.,13,TGCGCCAGCAGCTTTGGCGGGGAGGCTGAGCAGTTCTTC,CASSFGGEAEQFF
TRBV27,TRBJ2-7,.,TRBD2,15,TGTGCCAGCAGTCGTACTAGCGGGAGGATCTACGAGCAGTACTTC,CASSRTSGRIYEQYF
TRBV19,TRBJ2-7,once,.,12,TGTGCCAGTAGTCCAGACTCCTACGAGCAGTACTTC,CASSPDSYEQYF
TRBV27,TRBJ1-6,.,.,16,TGTGCCAGCAGTGGAACAGCCAGCTCCTATAATTCACCCCTCCACTTT,CASSGTASSYNSPLHF
TRBV7-6,TRBJ2-7,.,.,13,TGTGCCAGCAGCTTTGGACTAACCTACGAGCAGTACTTC,CASSFGLTYEQYF
TRBV27,TRBJ2-3,once,.,13,TGTGCCAGCAGTTTATCGTGGGGAGATACGCAGTATTTT,CASSLSWGDTQYF
TRBV4-1,TRBJ1-2,.,.,13,TGCGCCAGCAGCCTACTATGGAGGTATGGCTACACCTTC,CASSLLWRYGYTF
TRBV7-9,TRBJ2-1,.,TRBD2,14,TGTGCCAGCAGCTTGGGGGGACTAGCCGCTGAGCAGTTCTTC,CASSLGGLAAEQFF
TRBV7-9,TRBJ2-7,.,.,14,TGTGCCAGCACTGGGTTAGGAGACGGCTACGAGCAGTACTTC,CASTGLGDGYEQYF
TRBV11-3,TRBJ1-1,.,TRBD1,18,TGTGCCAGCAGCTTTTCTACCCGGGACAGGGTCATGAACACTGAAGCTTTCTTT,CASSFSTRDRVMNTEAFF
TRBV27,TRBJ1-5,.,.,12,TGTGCCAGCAGGACGGGTAGTCAGCCCCAGCATTTT,CASRTGSQPQHF
TRBV7-9,TRBJ2-2,.,TRBD2,16,TGTGCCAGCAGCTTAACTAGCGGGGGTGACACCGGGGAGCTGTTTTTT,CASSLTSGGDTGELFF
TRBV5-4,TRBJ2-1,.,.,14,TGTGCCAGCAGCCACGGGACCCTGGAATATGAGCAGTTCTTC,CASSHGTLEYEQFF
TRBV2,TRBJ2-7,.,TRBD2,16,TGTGCCAGCAGTGGATTTCTAGCGGGGGCCTCCTACGAGCAGTACTTC,CASSGFLAGASYEQYF
TRBV9,TRBJ2-1,.,TRBD2,19,TGTGCCAGCAGCCCTGGGACTAGCGGGGGGGTTAGTTCCTACAATGAGCAGTTCTTC,CASSPGTSGGVSSYNEQFF
TRBV7-6,TRBJ2-5,.,.,13,TGTGCCAGCAGCTTATCGGGGCAGGGGACCCAGTACTTC,CASSLSGQGTQYF
TRBV27,TRBJ2-3,.,.,11,TGTGCCAGCACTTTTCAGGATACGCAGTATTTT,CASTFQDTQYF
TRBV9,TRBJ2-1,.,.,15,TGTGCCAGCAGCGAAACAGGGAGCTCCTACAATGAGCAGTTCTTC,CASSETGSSYNEQFF
TRBV7-3,TRBJ2-7,.,.,16,TGTGCCAGCAGCTTAGGGGCGACAGCAGGAGCCTACGAGCAGTACTTC,CASSLGATAGAYEQYF
TRBV15,TRBJ1-1,.,.,13,TGTGCCACCAGCATAAAGCAGGGAACTGAAGCTTTCTTT,CATSIKQGTEAFF
TRBV19,TRBJ2-7,.,.,14,TGTGCCAGTAGTATATCGGAAGATTCCTACGAGCAGTACTTC,CASSISEDSYEQYF
TRBV7-9,TRBJ1-4,.,TRBD1,14,TGTGCCAGCAGATCCGGGACAGGGAGGGAAAAACTGTTTTTT,CASRSGTGREKLFF
TRBV27,TRBJ2-2,once,.,14,TGTGCCAGCAGTTTAGGGGGGCACACCGGGGAGCTGTTTTTT,CASSLGGHTGELFF